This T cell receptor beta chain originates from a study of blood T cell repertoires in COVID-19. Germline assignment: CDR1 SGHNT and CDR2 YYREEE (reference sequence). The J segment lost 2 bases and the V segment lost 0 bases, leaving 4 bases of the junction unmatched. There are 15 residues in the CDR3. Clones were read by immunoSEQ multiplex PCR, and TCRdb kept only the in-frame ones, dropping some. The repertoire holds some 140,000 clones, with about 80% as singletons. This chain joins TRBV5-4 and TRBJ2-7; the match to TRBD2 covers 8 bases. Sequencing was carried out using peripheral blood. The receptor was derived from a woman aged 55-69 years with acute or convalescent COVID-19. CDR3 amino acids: CASSLAVAGTYEQYF. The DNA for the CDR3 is TGTGCCAGCAGCTTGGCGGTAGCGGGAACCTACGAGCAGTACTTC. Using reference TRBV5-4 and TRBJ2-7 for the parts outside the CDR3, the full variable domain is ETGVTQSPTHLIKTRGQQVTLRCSSQSGHNTVSWYQQALGQGPQFIFQYYREEENGRGNFPPRFSGLQFPNYSSELNVNALELDDSALYLCASSLAVAGTYEQYFGPGTRLTVT.